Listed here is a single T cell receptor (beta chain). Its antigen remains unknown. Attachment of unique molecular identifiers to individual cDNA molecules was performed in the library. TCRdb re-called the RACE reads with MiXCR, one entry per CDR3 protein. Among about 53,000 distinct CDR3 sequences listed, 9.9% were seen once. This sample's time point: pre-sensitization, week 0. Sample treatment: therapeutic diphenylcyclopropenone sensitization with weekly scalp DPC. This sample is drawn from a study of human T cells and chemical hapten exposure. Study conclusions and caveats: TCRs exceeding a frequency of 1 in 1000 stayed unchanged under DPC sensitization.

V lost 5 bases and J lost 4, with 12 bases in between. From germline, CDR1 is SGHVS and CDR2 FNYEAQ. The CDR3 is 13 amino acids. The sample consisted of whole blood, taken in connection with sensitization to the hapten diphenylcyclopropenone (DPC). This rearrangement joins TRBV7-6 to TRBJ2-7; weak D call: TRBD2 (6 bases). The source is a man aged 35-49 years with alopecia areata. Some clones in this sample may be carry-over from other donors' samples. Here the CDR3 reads CASSTQRGYEQYF. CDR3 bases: TGTGCCAGCAGCACCCAACGGGGGTACGAGCAGTACTTC.